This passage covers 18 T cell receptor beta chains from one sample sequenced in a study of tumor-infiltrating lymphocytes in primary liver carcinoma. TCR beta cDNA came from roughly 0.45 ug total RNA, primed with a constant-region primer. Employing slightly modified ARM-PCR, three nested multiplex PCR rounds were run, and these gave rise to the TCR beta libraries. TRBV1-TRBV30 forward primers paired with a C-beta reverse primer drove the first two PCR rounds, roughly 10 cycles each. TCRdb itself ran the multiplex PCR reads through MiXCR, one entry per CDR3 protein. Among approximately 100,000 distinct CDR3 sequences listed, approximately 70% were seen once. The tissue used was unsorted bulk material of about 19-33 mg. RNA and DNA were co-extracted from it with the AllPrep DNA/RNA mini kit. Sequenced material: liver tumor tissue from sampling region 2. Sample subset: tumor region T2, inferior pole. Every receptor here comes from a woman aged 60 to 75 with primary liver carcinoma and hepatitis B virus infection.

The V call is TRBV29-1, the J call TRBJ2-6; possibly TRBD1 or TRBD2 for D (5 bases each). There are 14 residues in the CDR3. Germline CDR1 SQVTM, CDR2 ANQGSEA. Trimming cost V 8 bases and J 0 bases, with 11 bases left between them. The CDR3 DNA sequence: TGCAGCATCGGGACGAGCTCTGGGGCCAACGTCCTGACTTTC. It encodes CSIGTSSGANVLTF. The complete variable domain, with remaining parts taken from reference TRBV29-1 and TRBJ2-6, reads SAVISQKPSRDICQRGTSLTIQCQVDSQVTMMFWYRQQPGQSLTLIATANQGSEATYESGFVIDKFPISRPNLTFSTLTVSNMSPEDSSIYLCSIGTSSGANVLTFGAGSRLTVL.

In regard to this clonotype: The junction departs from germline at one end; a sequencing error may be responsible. The CDR3 bases are TGTGCCGGCAGCCTAACAATAGGGAAGAACACTGAAGCTTTCTTT. Translating gives CAGSLTIGKNTEAFF. The V gene is TRBV11-3, the J gene TRBJ1-1; no clear D gene. The CDR3 is 15 residues long. Germline CDR1 is SGHNT and CDR2 is YENEEA.

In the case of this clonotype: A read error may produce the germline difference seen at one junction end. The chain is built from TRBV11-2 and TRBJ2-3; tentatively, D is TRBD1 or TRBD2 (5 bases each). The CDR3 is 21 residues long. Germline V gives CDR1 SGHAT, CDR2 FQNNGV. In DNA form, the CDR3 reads TGTACCAGCAGCCCAGGAGCGGTCCTTAAGGGGCGTGCAGTTAACACAGATACGCAGTATTTT. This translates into CTSSPGAVLKGRAVNTDTQYF.

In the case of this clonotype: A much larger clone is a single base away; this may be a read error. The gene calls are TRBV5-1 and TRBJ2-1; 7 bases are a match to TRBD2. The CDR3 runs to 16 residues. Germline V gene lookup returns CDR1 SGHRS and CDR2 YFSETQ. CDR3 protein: CVSSYSGYSSYNEQFF. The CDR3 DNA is TGCGTCAGCAGCTATAGCGGGTATAGCTCCTACAATGAGCAGTTCTTC.

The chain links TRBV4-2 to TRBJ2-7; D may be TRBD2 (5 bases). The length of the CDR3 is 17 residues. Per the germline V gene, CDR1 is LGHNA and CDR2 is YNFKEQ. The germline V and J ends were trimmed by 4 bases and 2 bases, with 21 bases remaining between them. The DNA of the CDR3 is TGTGCCAGCAGCCCCTGGATATCTAGCAGTTGGACCTACGAGCAGTACTTC. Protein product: CASSPWISSSWTYEQYF.

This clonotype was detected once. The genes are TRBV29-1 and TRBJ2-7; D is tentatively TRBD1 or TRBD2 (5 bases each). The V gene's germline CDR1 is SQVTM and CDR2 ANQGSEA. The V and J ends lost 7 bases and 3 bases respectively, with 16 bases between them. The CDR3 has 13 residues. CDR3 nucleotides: TGCAGCGCCAGGGAGACTCGCGACTACGAGCAGTACTTC. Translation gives CSARETRDYEQYF.

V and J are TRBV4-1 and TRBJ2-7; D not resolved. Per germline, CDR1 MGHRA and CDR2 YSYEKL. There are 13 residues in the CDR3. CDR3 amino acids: CVSSQVSGDEQYF. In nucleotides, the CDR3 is TGCGTCAGTAGCCAAGTTTCAGGCGACGAGCAGTACTTC.

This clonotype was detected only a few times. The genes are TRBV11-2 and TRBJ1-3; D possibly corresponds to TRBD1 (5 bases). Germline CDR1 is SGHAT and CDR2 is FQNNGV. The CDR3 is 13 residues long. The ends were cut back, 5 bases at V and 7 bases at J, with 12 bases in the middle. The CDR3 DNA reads TGTGCCAGCAGCGGGACGATGGGGAACACCATATATTTT. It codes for CASSGTMGNTIYF.

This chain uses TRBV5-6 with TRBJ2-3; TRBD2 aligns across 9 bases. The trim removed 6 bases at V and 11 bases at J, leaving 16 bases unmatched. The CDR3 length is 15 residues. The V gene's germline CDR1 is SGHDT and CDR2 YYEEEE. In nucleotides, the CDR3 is TGTGCCAGCAATCGAACCGGGACTAGCCAGATACAGCAGTATTTT. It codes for CASNRTGTSQIQQYF.

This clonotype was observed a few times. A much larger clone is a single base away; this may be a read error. In DNA, the CDR3 is TGCGCCAGCAGTGAGTCGGGGGGACAGATACAGTGCTTC. Translation gives CASSESGGQIQCF. This chain connects TRBV10-1 to TRBJ2-4; D possibly corresponds to TRBD1 (7 bases). The CDR3 is 13 amino acids. Germline V lookup: CDR1 WNHNN, CDR2 SYGVQD (reference sequence).

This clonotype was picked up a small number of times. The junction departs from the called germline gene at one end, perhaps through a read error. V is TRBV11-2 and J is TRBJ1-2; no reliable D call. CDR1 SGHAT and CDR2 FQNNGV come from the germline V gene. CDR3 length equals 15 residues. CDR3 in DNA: TGTGCCAGCAGCTTAGTCCCGACAAGGATCTATGGCTGCACCTTC. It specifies CASSLVPTRIYGCTF.

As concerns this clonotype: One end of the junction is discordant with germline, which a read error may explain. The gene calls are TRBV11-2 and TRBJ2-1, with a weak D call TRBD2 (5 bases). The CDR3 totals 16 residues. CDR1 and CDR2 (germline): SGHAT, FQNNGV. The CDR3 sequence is CVSSRLNSEVANERFF. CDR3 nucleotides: TGTGTCAGCAGCCGACTAAACTCCGAGGTTGCCAATGAGCGGTTCTTC.

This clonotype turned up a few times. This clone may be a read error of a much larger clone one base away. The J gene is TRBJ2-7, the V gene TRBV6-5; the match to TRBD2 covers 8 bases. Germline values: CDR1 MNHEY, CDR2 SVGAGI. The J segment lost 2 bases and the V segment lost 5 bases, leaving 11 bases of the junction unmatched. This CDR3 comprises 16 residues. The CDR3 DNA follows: TGTGCCAGCAGTCACCAACCGGTAGCGGGACCCTACGAGCAGTACTTC. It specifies CASSHQPVAGPYEQYF.

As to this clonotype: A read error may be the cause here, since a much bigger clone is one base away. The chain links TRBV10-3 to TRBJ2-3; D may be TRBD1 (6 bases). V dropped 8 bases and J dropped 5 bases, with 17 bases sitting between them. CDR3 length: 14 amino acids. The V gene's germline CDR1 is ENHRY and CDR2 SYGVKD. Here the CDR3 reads CAIGSRQDIDTQYF. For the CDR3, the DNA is TGTGCCATCGGCTCACGACAGGACATAGATACGCAGTATTTT.

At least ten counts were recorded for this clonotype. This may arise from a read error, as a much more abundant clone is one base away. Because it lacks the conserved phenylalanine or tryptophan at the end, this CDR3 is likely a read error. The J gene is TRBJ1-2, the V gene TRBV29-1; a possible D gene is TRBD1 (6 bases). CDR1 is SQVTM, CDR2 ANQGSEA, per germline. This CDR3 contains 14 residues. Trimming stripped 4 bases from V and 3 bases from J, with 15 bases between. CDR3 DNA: TGCAGCGTTGGGGGGGGACAAAAGGACTATGGCTACACCCTC. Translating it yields CSVGGGQKDYGYTL.

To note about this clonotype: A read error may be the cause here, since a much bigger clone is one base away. For the CDR3, the DNA is TGTGCCAACAGTGACCCAGGGTTTACTGACATTCAGTACTTC. This encodes CANSDPGFTDIQYF. This sequence joins TRBV28 and TRBJ2-4, with D perhaps matching TRBD1 (5 bases). This CDR3 region has 14 residues. Germline CDR1 is MDHEN and CDR2 is SYDVKM.

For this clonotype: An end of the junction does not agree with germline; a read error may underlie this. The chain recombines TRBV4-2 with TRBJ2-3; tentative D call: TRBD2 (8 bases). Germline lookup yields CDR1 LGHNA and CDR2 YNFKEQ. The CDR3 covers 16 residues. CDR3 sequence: CASCQDRGSGTDTQYF. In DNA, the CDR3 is TGTGCCAGCTGCCAAGATCGGGGTAGCGGGACAGATACGCAGTATTTC.

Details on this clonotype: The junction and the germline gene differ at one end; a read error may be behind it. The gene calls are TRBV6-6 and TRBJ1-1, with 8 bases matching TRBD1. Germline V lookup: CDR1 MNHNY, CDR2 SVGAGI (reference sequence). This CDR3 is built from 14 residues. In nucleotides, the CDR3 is TGTGCCAGCAGTAAACAGGGGGGAGGCATTGAAGCTATCTTT. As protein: CASSKQGGGIEAIF.